This TCR beta chain appears in the sequencing data of a study of blood T cell repertoires in COVID-19. For the study at large: Italy, Spain and the United States were the sources of the convalescent and acute COVID-19 samples. PBMCs, B-cell-depleted T cells, or T cells provided the cDNA or gDNA that made up the material.

In the authors' workflow: Amplified reference gene primers provided the basis for estimating nucleated cell counts. The table came from immunoSEQ multiplex PCR; TCRdb's copy has only in-frame clones and leaves some out. The DNA gave D and trimming, while V, J and clone size come from that table. Among around 230,000 clones listed, roughly 83% were seen once. This clonotype originated in a woman aged 65 to 85 with active or convalescent COVID-19. The material sequenced was peripheral blood.

DNA of the CDR3: TGTGCCAGCAGGAGGGGGCTTGGCTACACCTTC. Its translation is CASRRGLGYTF. The V and J genes are TRBV28 and TRBJ1-2; 7 bases agree with TRBD1. CDR1 MDHEN and CDR2 SYDVKM come from the germline V gene. The CDR3 loop spans 11 amino acids. Trimming took 6 bases from V and 7 from J; bases not matched to a gene: 2.